This record concerns one T cell receptor (delta chain) sequence. Its antigen is unknown. Base-call qualities are not available, and no considerably larger clone is one nucleotide away. The data stem from a study of gamma-delta chains in newborns, infants, children (dated by TCRdb to about 2019). Turning to the overall study: According to the title of the study, polyclonal expansion of innate gammadelta T cells immediately after birth is driven by microbial exposure. How innate gammadelta T cell populations in human newborns were shaped by microbial exposure immediately after birth was investigated in the study.

Sequenced using an Illumina MiSeq. The public reads were reprocessed by TCRdb using CATT, and rows of matching DNA were later combined. For this sample there are 9,000 to 13,000 delta-chain clones; approximately 9% appear just once. The ten largest clones add up to 3.5% to 4% of the sample. The CDR3 goes from the cysteine to the phenylalanine over 20 residues. The entry retains the CDR3 DNA only, 60 bases that are in frame from base 1. CDR1 and CDR2 (GEAIGNYY, EKD) derive from the germline V gene. V loses 2 bases at its end and J loses 0 bases; junction bases beyond the gene matches: 9. This TCR was recovered from a child who was a newborn, infant or young child, either healthy, febrile or measles-vaccinated (not recorded which). The material sequenced was blood. In this chain, TRDV2 is recombined with TRDJ3; 10 bases in between match TRDD3. CDR3 loop: CACDSTGGFKGSWDTRQMFF. The DNA is TGTGCCTGTGACAGTACTGGGGGATTTAAGGGCTCCTGGGACACCCGACAGATGTTTTTC.